The 25 T cell receptor beta chains below all came from one sample that was sequenced in a study of blood T cell repertoires in COVID-19. The table came from immunoSEQ multiplex PCR; TCRdb's copy has only in-frame clones and leaves some out. The sample holds more than 250,000 clones, approximately 85% seen once. The sample consisted of peripheral blood. Receptors originate from a man aged 45-65 years with active or convalescent COVID-19.

This chain connects TRBV29-1 to TRBJ2-1, with 9 bases fitting TRBD2. The V gene's germline CDR1 is SQVTM and CDR2 ANQGSEA. The CDR3 spans 16 residues. J was trimmed by 0 bases and V by 7 bases; bases with no gene match: 10. In DNA form, the CDR3 reads TGCAGCGCCGTCCCGCGGCGGGAGGGCTCCTACAATGAGCAGTTCTTC. It is translated as CSAVPRREGSYNEQFF.

This clone was recorded only once. The rearrangement joins TRBV3-1 (or the pseudogene TRBV3-2) to TRBJ2-2, with a tentative D call TRBD1 (6 bases). Germline CDR1 and CDR2: LGHDT and YNNKEL (reference sequence). The CDR3 is 14 amino acids. V was cut by 2 bases and J by 7 bases, with 11 bases left in between. CDR3 in amino acids: CASSQSGGLGELFF. The CDR3 bases are TGTGCCAGCAGCCAAAGTGGGGGCCTCGGGGAGCTGTTTTTT.

The V and J genes are TRBV7-9 and TRBJ2-1, with 10 bases matching TRBD2. The V gene end was trimmed by 3 bases and the J gene end by 10 bases; junction bases not matched to a gene: 6. CDR3 length: 14 residues. Germline V gives CDR1 SEHNR, CDR2 FQNEAQ (reference sequence). CDR3 sequence reads: CASSFIPGLAEQFF. Written as DNA, the CDR3 is TGTGCCAGCAGCTTTATCCCGGGACTAGCGGAGCAGTTCTTC.

V gene TRBV7-9 combines with J gene TRBJ2-7, with TRBD2 matching 9 bases. V dropped 1 base and J dropped 7; count of bases not matched to a gene: 8. This CDR3 is built from 15 residues. In germline, CDR1 is SEHNR, CDR2 FQNEAQ (reference sequence). The CDR3 sequence is CASSLGLAGVREQYF. The CDR3 nucleotides are TGTGCCAGCAGCTTAGGGTTAGCGGGAGTAAGGGAGCAGTACTTC.

In this sample, this clone turned up once. V is TRBV7-2 and J is TRBJ2-7; 10 bases agree with TRBD2. The V segment lost 5 bases and the J segment 2 bases; nucleotides outside the gene matches: 6. The CDR3 covers 15 residues. Germline loops: CDR1 SGHTA, CDR2 FQGNSA. In DNA form, the CDR3 reads TGTGCCAGCAGCCCCCGGACTAGCGGTACCTACGAGCAGTACTTC. Protein sequence: CASSPRTSGTYEQYF.

The chain has TRBV19 and TRBJ2-1; 9 nucleotides line up with TRBD1. This CDR3 is built from 14 residues. Losses at the gene ends were 3 bases for V and 9 bases for J; bases not matched to a gene: 6. Germline V gene sequence: CDR1 LNHDA, CDR2 SQIVND (reference sequence). This CDR3 reads CASSITGGGGEQFF. CDR3 nucleotide sequence: TGTGCCAGTAGTATTACAGGGGGCGGGGGTGAGCAGTTCTTC.

This rearrangement joins TRBV15 to TRBJ2-7, with TRBD1 matching 9 bases. Germline V gives CDR1 LNHNV, CDR2 YYDKDF (reference sequence). V shed 0 bases and J 6 bases; nucleotides not matched to a gene: 9. The CDR3 runs 16 residues. The CDR3 nucleotides read TGTGCCACCAGCAGAGATGGTTGGACAGGGGCTGCCGAGCAGTACTTC. This sequence encodes CATSRDGWTGAAEQYF.

The chain links TRBV6-2 or TRBV6-3 to TRBJ2-1; D is unresolved. The germline V gene encodes CDR1 MNHEY and CDR2 SVGEGT. The CDR3 totals 14 residues. V dropped 0 bases and J dropped 7 bases, with 10 bases sitting between them. The CDR3 protein is CASSYSPPRNEQFF. CDR3 in DNA: TGTGCCAGCAGTTACTCGCCGCCGAGGAATGAGCAGTTCTTC.

V gene TRBV4-1 combines with J gene TRBJ2-3, with D possibly matching TRBD2 (6 bases). CDR1 is MGHRA, CDR2 YSYEKL, per germline. This CDR3 has 15 amino acids. Trimming left V 1 base short and J 6 bases short, with 14 bases between. The CDR3 bases are TGCGCCAGCAGCCAAGGTTGGCGGGATGCGGATACGCAGTATTTT. It specifies CASSQGWRDADTQYF.

This clone was counted between two and nine times. The chain uses TRBV19 and TRBJ1-4, with D unresolved. CDR3 size: 13 residues. Per the germline V gene, CDR1 is LNHDA and CDR2 is SQIVND (reference sequence). Trimming removed 5 bases from V and 4 bases from J, with 8 bases in between. CDR3 sequence (DNA): TGTGCCAGTAGTTTGCAGCGTAATGAAAAACTGTTTTTT. Its protein is CASSLQRNEKLFF.

The chain is built from TRBV5-1 and TRBJ2-3; 9 bases align to TRBD2. The V gene's germline CDR1 is SGHRS and CDR2 YFSETQ. The CDR3 loop spans 14 amino acids. V was pared by 4 bases and J by 4 bases, with 4 bases of the junction left unmatched. The CDR3 protein is CASSAGGDPDTQYF. The CDR3, as DNA: TGCGCCAGCAGCGCGGGGGGGGACCCAGATACGCAGTATTTT.

The gene calls are TRBV2 and TRBJ2-7; TRBD2 is a possible D gene (6 bases). CDR1 is SNHLY, CDR2 FYNNEI, per germline. The length of the CDR3 is 13 residues. V shed 7 bases and J shed 0 bases, with 10 bases lying between them. Here the CDR3 reads CASTWTTSYEQYF. CDR3 in DNA: TGTGCCAGCACTTGGACTACCTCCTACGAGCAGTACTTC.

The CDR3 nucleotides read TGTGCCAGCAGCCTACAGGGGGTGCCGGGCTACGAGCAGTACTTC. Translating gives CASSLQGVPGYEQYF. The J gene is TRBJ2-7, the V gene TRBV6-5; 8 positions agree with TRBD1. The germline V gene has CDR1 MNHEY and CDR2 SVGAGI. V shed 6 bases and J 3 bases; nucleotides not matched to a gene: 10. This CDR3 has 15 residues.

This chain joins TRBV29-1 and TRBJ1-1; 10 bases match TRBD1. Germline CDR1 is SQVTM and CDR2 is ANQGSEA. The CDR3 is 16 amino acids. Germline trimming cut 7 bases from V and 3 bases from J; bases unmatched to any gene: 14. CDR3: CSAIDRGRGWDTEAFF. The CDR3 DNA follows: TGCAGCGCTATAGACAGGGGGCGAGGGTGGGACACTGAAGCTTTCTTT.

This clone was found once. Here the CDR3 DNA reads TGTGCCATCAGTGAAACCGACAGCCCTAATTCACCCCTCCACTTT. Translated: CAISETDSPNSPLHF. The chain recombines TRBV10-3 with TRBJ1-6; maybe TRBD1 (5 bases). The CDR3 sequence is 15 residues long. Germline CDR1 ENHRY, CDR2 SYGVKD. With 3 bases removed from V and 6 bases from J, the gap between germline ends came to 12 bases.

The chain combines TRBV6-5 with TRBJ1-1; TRBD1 matches 9 bases. The ends lost 6 bases at V and 2 bases at J; junction bases unmatched: 4. The length of the CDR3 is 14 residues. Germline V gene data show CDR1 as MNHEY and CDR2 as SVGAGI. The CDR3 region is CASSVTGGNTEAFF. For the CDR3, the DNA is TGTGCCAGCAGCGTAACAGGGGGCAACACTGAAGCTTTCTTT.

J is TRBJ1-1 and V is TRBV12-3 or TRBV12-4, with unresolved D. The CDR3 has 13 amino acids. The V gene lost 1 base and the J gene lost 9 bases, with 12 bases spanning the gap. The CDR3 is CASSLGRETKAFF. The CDR3 coding sequence is TGTGCCAGCAGTTTAGGGCGGGAGACTAAAGCTTTCTTT.

Only one count was recorded for this clone. The chain combines TRBV7-3 with TRBJ2-3; D is perhaps TRBD1 (6 bases). The CDR3 has 13 residues. CDR1 SGHTA and CDR2 FQGTGA come from the germline V gene. V was clipped by 5 bases and J by 4 bases, with 10 bases between them. In DNA, the CDR3 is TGTGCCAGCAGCCCATACAGGGCAGATACGCAGTATTTT. The encoded protein is CASSPYRADTQYF.

The CDR3 DNA sequence: TGTGCCAGCAGTTTAAAAGAGACCCAGTACTTC. Encoded protein: CASSLKETQYF. The rearrangement joins TRBV6-6 to TRBJ2-5; D is unclear. CDR1 and CDR2 (germline): MNHNY, SVGAGI (reference sequence). Trimming cost V 4 bases and J 3 bases, with 3 bases left between them. This CDR3 is 11 amino acids long.

This clone was seen a few times. The CDR3 loop is CASSFGQGRNEQFF. In DNA form, the CDR3 reads TGTGCCAGCAGCTTCGGACAGGGGAGGAATGAGCAGTTCTTC. V usage is TRBV5-4 and J usage is TRBJ2-1, with 9 nucleotides matching TRBD1. The germline V gene encodes CDR1 SGHNT and CDR2 YYREEE (reference sequence). There are 14 residues in the CDR3. The junction had 4 bases not matched to a gene; V was cut back by 2 bases and J by 7 bases.

This chain uses TRBV7-2 with TRBJ1-5; 7 nucleotides agree with TRBD1. The length of the CDR3 is 13 residues. V was clipped by 5 bases and J by 4 bases; unmatched bases: 2. Germline values: CDR1 SGHTA, CDR2 FQGNSA. CDR3 region: CASSPRGNQPQHF. The CDR3 coding sequence is TGTGCCAGCAGCCCCAGGGGGAATCAGCCCCAGCATTTT. Variable domain in full (rest from reference TRBV7-2 and TRBJ1-5): GAGVSQSPSNKVTEKGKDVELRCDPISGHTALYWYRQSLGQGLEFLIYFQGNSAPDKSGLPSDRFSAERTGGSVSTLTIQRTQQEDSAVYLCASSPRGNQPQHFGDGTRLSIL.

The chain recombines TRBV6-6 with TRBJ2-3; weak D call: TRBD2 (6 bases). Trimming shortened V by 2 bases and J by 2 bases, and 8 bases separated the two germline ends. This CDR3 contains 14 residues. The germline V gene has CDR1 MNHNY and CDR2 SVGAGI (reference sequence). The CDR3 DNA sequence: TGTGCCAGCAGTTACATAGCGGACACAGATACGCAGTATTTT. Translated: CASSYIADTDTQYF.

This chain uses TRBV5-8 with TRBJ2-7; D is possibly TRBD2 (5 bases). The CDR3 is 14 amino acids. Germline CDR1 SGHTS, CDR2 YDEGEE. V lost 4 bases and J 2 bases, leaving 13 bases between the germline ends. The DNA of the CDR3 is TGTGCCAGCAGCCCCGAGGGCGCCCCCTACGAGCAGTACTTC. Protein product: CASSPEGAPYEQYF.

The V call is TRBV6-5, the J call TRBJ1-5; D may be TRBD1 (5 bases). Trimming shortened V by 8 bases and J by 7 bases, and 12 bases separated the two germline ends. The CDR3 is made up of 12 amino acids. Germline loops: CDR1 MNHEY, CDR2 SVGAGI. The CDR3 region is CASGQGGQPQHF. Here the CDR3 DNA reads TGTGCCAGCGGGCAGGGCGGACAGCCCCAGCATTTT.

Turning to this clone: A read error may produce the germline difference seen at one junction end. The chain carries TRBV18 and TRBJ1-2, with D tentatively TRBD1 (5 bases). CDR1 and CDR2 from the germline V gene are KGHSH and LQKENI. The CDR3 consists of 10 residues. For the CDR3, the DNA is TGTGCCAGCTCACCGCCCGACAGCGTCTTC. Translation gives CASSPPDSVF.